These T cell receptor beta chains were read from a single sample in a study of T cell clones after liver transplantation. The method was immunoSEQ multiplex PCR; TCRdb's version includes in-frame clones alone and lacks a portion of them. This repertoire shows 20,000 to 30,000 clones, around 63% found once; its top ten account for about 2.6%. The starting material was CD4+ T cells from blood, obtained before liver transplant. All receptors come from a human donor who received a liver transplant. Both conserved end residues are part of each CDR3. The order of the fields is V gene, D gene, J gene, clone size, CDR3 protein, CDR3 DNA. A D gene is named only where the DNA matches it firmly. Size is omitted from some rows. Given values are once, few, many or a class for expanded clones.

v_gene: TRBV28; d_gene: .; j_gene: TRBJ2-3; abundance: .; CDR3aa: CASSLNSRLAVTDTQYF; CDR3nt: TGTGCCAGCAGTCTCAATTCCCGCCTAGCCGTCACAGATACGCAGTATTTT
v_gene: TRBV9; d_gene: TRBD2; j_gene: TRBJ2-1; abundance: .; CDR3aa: CASNLAGGRNEQFF; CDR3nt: TGTGCCAGCAACCTAGCGGGAGGTAGAAATGAGCAGTTCTTC
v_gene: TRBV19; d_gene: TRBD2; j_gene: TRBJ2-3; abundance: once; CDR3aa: CASRMTSGRPDTQYF; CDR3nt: TGTGCCAGTAGAATGACTAGCGGGAGGCCCGATACGCAGTATTTT
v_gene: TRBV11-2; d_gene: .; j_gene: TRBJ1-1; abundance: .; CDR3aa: CASSHQNGEAFF; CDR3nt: TGTGCCAGCAGCCATCAGAACGGTGAGGCTTTCTTT
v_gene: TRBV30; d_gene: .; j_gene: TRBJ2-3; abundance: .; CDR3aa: CAWSGTFSSTDTQYF; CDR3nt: TGTGCCTGGAGTGGGACTTTCTCTAGCACAGATACGCAGTATTTT
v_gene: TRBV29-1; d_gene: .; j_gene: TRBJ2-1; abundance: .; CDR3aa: CSVGVSYNEQFF; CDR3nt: TGCAGCGTTGGAGTCTCCTACAATGAGCAGTTCTTC
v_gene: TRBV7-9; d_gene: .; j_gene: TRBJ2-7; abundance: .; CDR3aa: CASSFGRETYEQYF; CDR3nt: TGTGCCAGCAGCTTTGGAAGGGAGACCTACGAGCAGTACTTC
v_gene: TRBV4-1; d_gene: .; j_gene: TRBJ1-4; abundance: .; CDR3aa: CASSQDLASLGEKLFF; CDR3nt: TGCGCCAGCAGCCAAGATCTAGCCTCCCTAGGGGAAAAACTGTTTTTT
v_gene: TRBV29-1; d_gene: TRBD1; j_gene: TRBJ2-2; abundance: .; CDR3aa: CSVALTGTGGSGRATSKLFF; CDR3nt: TGCAGCGTAGCTTTAACCGGGACAGGGGGCAGCGGGAGGGCCACCTCGAAGCTGTTTTTT
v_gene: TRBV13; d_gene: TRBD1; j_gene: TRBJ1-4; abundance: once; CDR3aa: CASSLGDRGDEKLFF; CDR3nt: TGTGCCAGCAGCTTAGGGGACAGGGGAGATGAAAAACTGTTTTTT
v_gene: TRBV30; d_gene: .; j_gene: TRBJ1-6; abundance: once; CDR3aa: CAWAKKAGDSPLHF; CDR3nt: TGTGCCTGGGCGAAAAAGGCGGGAGATTCACCCCTCCACTTT
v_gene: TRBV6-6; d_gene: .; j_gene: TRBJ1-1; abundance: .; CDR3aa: CASSWMENTEAFF; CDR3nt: TGTGCCAGCAGTTGGATGGAGAACACTGAAGCTTTCTTT
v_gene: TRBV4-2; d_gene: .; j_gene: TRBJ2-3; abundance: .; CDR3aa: CASSQDGGRGTDTQYF; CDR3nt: TGTGCCAGCAGCCAAGATGGAGGGAGAGGCACAGATACGCAGTATTTT
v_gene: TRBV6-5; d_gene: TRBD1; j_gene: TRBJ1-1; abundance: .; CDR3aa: CASSSGQGLGAFF; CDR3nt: TGTGCCAGCAGCTCGGGACAGGGGTTGGGAGCTTTCTTT
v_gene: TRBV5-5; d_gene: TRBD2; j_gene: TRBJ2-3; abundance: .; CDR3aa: CASSLIGSGDTDTQYF; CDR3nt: TGTGCCAGCAGCTTGATCGGTAGCGGGGATACAGATACGCAGTATTTT
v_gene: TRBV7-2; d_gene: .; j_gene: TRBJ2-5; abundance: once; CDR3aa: CASGATGYGTQYF; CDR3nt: TGTGCCAGCGGGGCGACAGGCTATGGGACCCAGTACTTC
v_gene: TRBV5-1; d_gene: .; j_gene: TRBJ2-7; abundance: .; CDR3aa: CASSLAVDSYEQYF; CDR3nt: TGCGCCAGCAGCTTGGCCGTGGACTCCTACGAGCAGTACTTC
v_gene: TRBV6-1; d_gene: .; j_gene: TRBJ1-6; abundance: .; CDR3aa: CASKPGHNNSPLHF; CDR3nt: TGTGCCAGCAAACCAGGACATAATAATTCACCCCTCCACTTT
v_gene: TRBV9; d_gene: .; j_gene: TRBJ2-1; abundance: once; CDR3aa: CASSVADSSYNEQFF; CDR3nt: TGTGCCAGCAGCGTAGCGGATAGCTCCTACAATGAGCAGTTCTTC
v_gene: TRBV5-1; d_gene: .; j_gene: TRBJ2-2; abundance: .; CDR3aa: CASSFVRANGELFF; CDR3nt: TGCGCCAGCAGCTTTGTCAGGGCTAACGGGGAGCTGTTTTTT
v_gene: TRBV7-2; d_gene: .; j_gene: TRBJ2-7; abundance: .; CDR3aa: CASGYGKILDEQYF; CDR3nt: TGTGCCAGTGGGTATGGTAAGATATTGGACGAGCAGTACTTC
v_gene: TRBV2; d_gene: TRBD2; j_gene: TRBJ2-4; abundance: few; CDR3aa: CASGTSGRGLAKNIQYF; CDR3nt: TGTGCCAGCGGGACTAGCGGGAGGGGCCTAGCCAAAAACATTCAGTACTTC
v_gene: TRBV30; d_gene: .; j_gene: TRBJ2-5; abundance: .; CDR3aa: CAWTITGSTKTQYF; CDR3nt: TGTGCCTGGACGATTACAGGGTCGACGAAGACCCAGTACTTC
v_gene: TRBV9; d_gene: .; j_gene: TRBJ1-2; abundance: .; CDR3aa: CASSKGGVGGYTF; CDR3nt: TGTGCCAGCAGCAAAGGGGGGGTAGGAGGCTACACCTTC
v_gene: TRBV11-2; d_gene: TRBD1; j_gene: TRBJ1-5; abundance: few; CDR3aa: CASSLGTGEGQPQHF; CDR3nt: TGTGCCAGCAGCTTAGGGACAGGGGAGGGTCAGCCCCAGCATTTT
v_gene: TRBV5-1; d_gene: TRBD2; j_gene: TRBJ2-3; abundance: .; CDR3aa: CASNTMTSGVGRDTQYF; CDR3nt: TGCGCCAGCAACACAATGACTAGCGGGGTCGGTCGAGATACGCAGTATTTT
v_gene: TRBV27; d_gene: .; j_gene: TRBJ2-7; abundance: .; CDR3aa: CASSPASGWTYEQYF; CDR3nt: TGTGCCAGCAGTCCGGCGTCAGGGTGGACCTACGAGCAGTACTTC
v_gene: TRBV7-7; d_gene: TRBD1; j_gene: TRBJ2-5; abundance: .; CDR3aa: CASSSRTGGAETQYF; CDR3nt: TGTGCCAGCAGCTCCCGGACAGGGGGCGCGGAGACCCAGTACTTC
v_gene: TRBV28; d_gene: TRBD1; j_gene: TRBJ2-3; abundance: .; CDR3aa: CASSWGQDFTDTQYF; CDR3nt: TGTGCCAGCAGCTGGGGACAGGACTTCACAGATACGCAGTATTTT
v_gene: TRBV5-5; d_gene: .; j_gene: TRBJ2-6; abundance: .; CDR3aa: CASSLAGAGLPPGANVLTF; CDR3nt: TGTGCCAGCAGCTTGGCCGGGGCAGGACTCCCCCCTGGGGCCAACGTCCTGACTTTC
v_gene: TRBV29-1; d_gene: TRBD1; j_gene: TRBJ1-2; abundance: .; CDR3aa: CSVVQAGGGYTF; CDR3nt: TGCAGCGTTGTCCAGGCAGGGGGAGGCTACACCTTC
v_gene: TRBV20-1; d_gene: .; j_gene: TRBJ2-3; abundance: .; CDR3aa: CSARQGDTQYF; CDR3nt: TGCAGTGCTAGACAGGGAGATACGCAGTATTTT
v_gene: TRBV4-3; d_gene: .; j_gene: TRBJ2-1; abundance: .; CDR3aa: CASSQEGAGLSEQFF; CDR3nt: TGCGCCAGCAGCCAAGAAGGAGCTGGGCTTAGTGAGCAGTTCTTC
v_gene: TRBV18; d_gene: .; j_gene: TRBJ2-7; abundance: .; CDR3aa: CASSAGGSGTAYEQYF; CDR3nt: TGTGCCAGCTCTGCCGGGGGCTCCGGGACAGCCTACGAGCAGTACTTC
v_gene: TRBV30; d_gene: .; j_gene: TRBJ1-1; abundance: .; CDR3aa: CAWSLQGGNTEAFF; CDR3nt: TGTGCCTGGAGTTTACAGGGCGGGAACACTGAAGCTTTCTTT
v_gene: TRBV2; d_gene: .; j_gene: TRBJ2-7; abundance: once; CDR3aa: CASSENPGGRGALSYEQYF; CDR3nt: TGTGCCAGCTCAGAAAACCCGGGTGGCAGGGGCGCCCTTTCCTACGAGCAGTACTTC
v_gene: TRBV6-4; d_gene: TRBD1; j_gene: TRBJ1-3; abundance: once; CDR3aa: CASSGDRVNGNTIYF; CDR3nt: TGTGCCAGCAGCGGAGACAGGGTAAATGGAAACACCATATATTTT
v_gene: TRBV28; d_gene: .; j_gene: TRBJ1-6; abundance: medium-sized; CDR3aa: CASYSSLNSPLHF; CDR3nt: TGTGCCAGTTATTCCTCTCTTAATTCACCCCTCCACTTT
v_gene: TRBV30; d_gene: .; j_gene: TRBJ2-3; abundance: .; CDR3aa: CAWVGDTDTQYF; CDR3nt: TGTGCCTGGGTCGGGGACACAGATACGCAGTATTTT
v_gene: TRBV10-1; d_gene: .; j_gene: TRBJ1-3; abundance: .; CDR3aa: CASSVNRDRREENTIYF; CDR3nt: TGCGCCAGCAGTGTGAACCGGGACCGCAGGGAGGAAAACACCATATATTTT
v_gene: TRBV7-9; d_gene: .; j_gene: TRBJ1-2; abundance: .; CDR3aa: CASSPSGGPGGYTF; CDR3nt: TGTGCCAGCAGTCCCTCGGGGGGGCCAGGTGGCTACACCTTC
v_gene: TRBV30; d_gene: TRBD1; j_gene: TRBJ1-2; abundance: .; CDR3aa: CAWGTGGAGGYTF; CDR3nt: TGTGCCTGGGGGACAGGGGGCGCCGGTGGCTACACCTTC
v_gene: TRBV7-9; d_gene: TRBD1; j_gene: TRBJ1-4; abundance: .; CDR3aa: CASSLEGAGEKLFF; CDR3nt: TGTGCCAGCAGCTTAGAGGGGGCAGGGGAAAAACTGTTTTTT
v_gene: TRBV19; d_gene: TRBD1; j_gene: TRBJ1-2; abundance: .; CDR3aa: CASSKTGADYGYTF; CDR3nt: TGTGCCAGTAGTAAGACAGGGGCGGACTATGGCTACACCTTC
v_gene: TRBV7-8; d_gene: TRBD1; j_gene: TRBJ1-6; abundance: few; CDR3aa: CAIKTGGRGSPLHF; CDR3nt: TGTGCCATCAAGACAGGGGGACGTGGGTCACCCCTCCACTTT